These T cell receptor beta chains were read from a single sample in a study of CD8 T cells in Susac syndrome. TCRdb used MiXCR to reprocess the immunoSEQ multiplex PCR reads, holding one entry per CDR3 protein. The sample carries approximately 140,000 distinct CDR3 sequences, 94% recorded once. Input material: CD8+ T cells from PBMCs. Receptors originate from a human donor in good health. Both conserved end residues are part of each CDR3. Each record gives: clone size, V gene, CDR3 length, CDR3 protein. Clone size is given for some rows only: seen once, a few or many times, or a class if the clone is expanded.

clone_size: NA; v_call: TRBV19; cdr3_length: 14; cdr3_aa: CASGSPGLSYEQFF
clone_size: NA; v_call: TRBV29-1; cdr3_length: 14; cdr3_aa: CSVEVGLLNTEAFF
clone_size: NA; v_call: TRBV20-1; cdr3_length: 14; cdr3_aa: CSANAGTNRYEQYF
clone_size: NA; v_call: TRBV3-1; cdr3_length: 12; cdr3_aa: CASSQVAYEQFF
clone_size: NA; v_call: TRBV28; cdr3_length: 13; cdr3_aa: CASSFRAANIQYF
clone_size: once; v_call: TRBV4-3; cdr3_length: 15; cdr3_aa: CASSQGSGTKETQYF
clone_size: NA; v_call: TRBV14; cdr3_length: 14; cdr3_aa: CASSQVERPDTQYF
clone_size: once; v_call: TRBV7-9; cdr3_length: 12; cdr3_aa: CASSRYQETQYF
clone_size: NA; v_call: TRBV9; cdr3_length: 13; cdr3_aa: CASGEVAVYGYTF
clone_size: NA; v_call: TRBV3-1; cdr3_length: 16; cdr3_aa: CASSPPLQGGSVGYTF
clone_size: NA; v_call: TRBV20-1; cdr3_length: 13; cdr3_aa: CSASSPDDYGYTF
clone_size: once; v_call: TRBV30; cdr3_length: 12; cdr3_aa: CAAPSGNTEAFF
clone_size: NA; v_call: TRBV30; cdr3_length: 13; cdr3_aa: CAHDEASTDTQYF
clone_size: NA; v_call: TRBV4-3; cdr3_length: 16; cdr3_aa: CASSQATSGRDNEQFF
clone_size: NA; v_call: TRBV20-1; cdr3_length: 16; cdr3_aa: CSARDMIGSWGNEQFF
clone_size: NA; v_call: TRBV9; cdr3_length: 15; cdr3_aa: CASSDSGSPGSEQFF
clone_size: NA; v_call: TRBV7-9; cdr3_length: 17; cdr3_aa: CASSLGSSGRVTDTQYF
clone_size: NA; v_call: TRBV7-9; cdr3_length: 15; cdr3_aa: CASSRLPIRTDTQYF
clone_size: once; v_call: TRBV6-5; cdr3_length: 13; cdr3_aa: CASSLDGWTEAFF
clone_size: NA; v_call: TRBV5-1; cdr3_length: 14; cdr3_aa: CASSLDLGGSEQYF
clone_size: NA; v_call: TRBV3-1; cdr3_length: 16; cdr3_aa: CASSQTTSGRCYEQYF
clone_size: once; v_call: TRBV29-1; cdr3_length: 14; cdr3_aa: CSVEAGDSTDTQYF
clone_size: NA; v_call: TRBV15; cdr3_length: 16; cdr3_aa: CATSRDLGQTNYGYTF
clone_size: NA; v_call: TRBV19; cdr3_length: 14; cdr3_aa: CASSFSSRNTEAFF
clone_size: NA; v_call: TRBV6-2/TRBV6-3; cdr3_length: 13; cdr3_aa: CASSALAVNEQFF
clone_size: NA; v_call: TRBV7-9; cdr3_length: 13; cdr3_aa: CASTRGLYNEQFF
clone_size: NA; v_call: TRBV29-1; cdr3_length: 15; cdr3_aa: CSVEVDGLSSYEQYF
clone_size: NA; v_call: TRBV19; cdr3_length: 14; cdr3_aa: CASSQDITYNEQFF
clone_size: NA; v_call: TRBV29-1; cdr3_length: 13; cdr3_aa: CSDTWREGREQYF
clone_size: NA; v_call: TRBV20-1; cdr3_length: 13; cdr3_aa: CSAPSRSPYGYTF
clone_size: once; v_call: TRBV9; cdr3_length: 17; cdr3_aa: CASSLTRDGLNTGELFF
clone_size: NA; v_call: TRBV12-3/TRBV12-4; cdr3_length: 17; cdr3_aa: CASSSGVTPYTTDTQYF
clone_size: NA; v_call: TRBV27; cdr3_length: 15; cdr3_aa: CASSLGGRTYYEQYF
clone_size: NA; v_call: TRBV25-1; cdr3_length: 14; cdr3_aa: CASSLTAGESEQYF
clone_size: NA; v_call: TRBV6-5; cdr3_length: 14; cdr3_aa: CASIPDHTGNTIYF
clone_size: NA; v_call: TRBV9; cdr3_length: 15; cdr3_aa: CASSASSSVSYEQYF
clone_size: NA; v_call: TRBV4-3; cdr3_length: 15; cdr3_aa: CASSPLAGAVDEQYF
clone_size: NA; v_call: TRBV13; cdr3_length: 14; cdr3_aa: CASSPRDRVYGYTF
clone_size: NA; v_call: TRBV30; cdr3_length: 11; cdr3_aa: CAWRISYEQYF